This TCR beta chain was identified during a study of shared clonotypes between healthy human individuals. In the case of this clone: Its antigen is undetermined. Sequence at one end of the junction differs from germline and may be a read error.

Some clones are missing from TCRdb's copy, which holds only in-frame ones; the method was immunoSEQ multiplex PCR. The sample holds about 380,000 clones, 95% to 97% seen once. The study's findings and limits: About 5% of naive CD4 clonotypes were shared across several donors.

The CDR3 is 15 residues long. CDR1 LGHNA and CDR2 YNFKEQ come from the germline V gene. The sample taken for sequencing was memory CD8+ T cells sorted from blood. As to subset: CD45RO+ cells pooled with CCR7-negative TemRA cells. The chain couples TRBV4-2 to TRBJ2-7; TRBD2 matches at 8 bases. This receptor was taken from a young man in good health. In nucleotides, the CDR3 is TGTGCCAGCAGCAAAGAAAGAACTAGCGGTTACGAGCAGTACTTC. Its protein product is CASSKERTSGYEQYF.